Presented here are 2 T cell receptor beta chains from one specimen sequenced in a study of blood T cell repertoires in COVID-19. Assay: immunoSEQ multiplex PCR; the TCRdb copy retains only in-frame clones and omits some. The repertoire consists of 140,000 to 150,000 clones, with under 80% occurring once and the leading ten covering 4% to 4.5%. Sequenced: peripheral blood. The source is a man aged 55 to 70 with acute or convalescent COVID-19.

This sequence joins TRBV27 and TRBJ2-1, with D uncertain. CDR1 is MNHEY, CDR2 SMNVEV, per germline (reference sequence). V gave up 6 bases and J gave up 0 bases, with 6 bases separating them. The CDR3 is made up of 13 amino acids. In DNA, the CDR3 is TGTGCCAGCAGAAGGAGCTCCTACAATGAGCAGTTCTTC. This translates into CASRRSSYNEQFF.

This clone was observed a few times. The CDR3 bases are TGCAGTGCTAGTCGTGGGGCGGCAAACACTGAAGCTTTCTTT. This gives the protein CSASRGAANTEAFF. This chain uses TRBV20-1 with TRBJ1-1; TRBD1 might be the D (5 bases). The germline V and J ends were trimmed by 3 bases and 2 bases, with 13 bases remaining between them. The V gene's germline CDR1 is DFQATT and CDR2 SNEGSKA (reference sequence). This CDR3 has 14 amino acids.